A single sample is the source of the 25 T cell receptor beta chains below, sequenced in a study of blood T cell repertoires in COVID-19. Only in-frame clones appear in the TCRdb table, and some are missing; sequencing was by immunoSEQ multiplex PCR. Counted here are tens of thousands of clones, 70% to 90% occurring once; the ten biggest clones make up approximately 12%. The sequenced sample was peripheral blood. The receptors here all came from a man aged 80 or over with acute or convalescent COVID-19.

The rearrangement joins TRBV18 to TRBJ2-5; TRBD1 matches 9 bases. V shed 1 base, J shed 2 bases, and the junction held 5 bases outside the gene matches. The CDR3 length is 16 residues. Germline CDR1 KGHSH, CDR2 LQKENI. CDR3 region: CASSPRGTGNQETQYF. The CDR3 bases are TGTGCCAGCTCACCACGTGGGACAGGGAATCAAGAGACCCAGTACTTC.

The rearrangement links TRBV7-2 to TRBJ1-5; no definite D call. Germline V gene sequence: CDR1 SGHTA, CDR2 FQGNSA. The CDR3 loop spans 15 amino acids. The germline V and J ends were trimmed by 4 bases and 4 bases, with 14 bases remaining between them. CDR3 nucleotides: TGTGCCAGCAGCTCACTAGTGGCGGGTAATCAGCCCCAGCATTTT. Translation: CASSSLVAGNQPQHF.

The chain joins TRBV10-1 to TRBJ2-2, with D perhaps matching TRBD2 (5 bases). Per germline, CDR1 WNHNN and CDR2 SYGVQD (reference sequence). Trimming removed 4 bases at V and 2 bases at J, with 8 bases between. CDR3 length: 14 residues. The CDR3 is CASSAGSNTGELFF. CDR3 in DNA: TGCGCCAGCAGTGCTGGGAGCAACACCGGGGAGCTGTTTTTT.

The chain is built from TRBV5-5 and TRBJ2-2, with D perhaps TRBD2 (5 bases). The germline CDR1 and CDR2 sequences are SGHKS and YYEKEE (reference sequence). The CDR3 extends over 14 amino acids. V lost 5 bases, J lost 3 bases, and 11 bases lay in between. The CDR3: CASRLRTYTGELFF. For the CDR3, the DNA is TGTGCCAGCAGACTAAGGACTTACACCGGGGAGCTGTTTTTT.

V is TRBV10-3 and J is TRBJ1-1, with 7 bases aligning to TRBD1. The V gene's germline CDR1 is ENHRY and CDR2 SYGVKD. V shed 10 bases, J shed 8 bases, and the junction held 16 bases outside the gene matches. CDR3 size: 14 residues. The DNA for the CDR3 is TGTGCCAGCGACAGGGACGGACCCTATTCAGAAGCTTTCTTT. Its translation: CASDRDGPYSEAFF.

The gene calls are TRBV10-2 and TRBJ1-5; TRBD1 is a possible D gene (5 bases). V lost 3 bases to trimming and J lost 4 bases, with 7 bases between them. CDR1 WSHSY and CDR2 SAAADI come from the germline V gene. The CDR3 runs to 13 residues. CDR3 coding DNA: TGCGCCAGCAGTGAAAGACAGAATCAGCCCCAGCATTTT. As protein: CASSERQNQPQHF.

This clone has just a few counts. The chain is built from TRBV5-4 and TRBJ1-1, with unresolved D. The CDR3 runs 15 residues. Looked up from germline, CDR1 is SGHNT and CDR2 is YYREEE (reference sequence). V was cut by 3 bases and J by 2 bases, with 14 bases left in between. CDR3 residues: CASSSPGRSNTEAFF. CDR3 DNA: TGTGCCAGCAGCTCCCCCGGGAGGAGTAACACTGAAGCTTTCTTT.

The V and J genes are TRBV5-1 and TRBJ2-3; D not resolved. Germline CDR1 SGHRS, CDR2 YFSETQ. The germline V and J ends were trimmed by 4 bases and 3 bases, with 9 bases remaining between them. The CDR3 loop spans 13 amino acids. CDR3 loop: CASSPERTDTQYF. The CDR3 DNA reads as TGCGCCAGCAGCCCGGAGAGAACAGATACGCAGTATTTT.

The rearrangement uses TRBV5-1 and TRBJ1-5; TRBD1 aligns across 7 bases. CDR3 length: 15 residues. The germline gives CDR1 SGHRS, CDR2 YFSETQ. The junction had 6 bases not matched to a gene; V was cut back by 4 bases and J by 2 bases. CDR3 nucleotides: TGCGCCAGCAGCCCCGAAACAGGGGGCAATCAGCCCCAGCATTTT. This translates into CASSPETGGNQPQHF.

As DNA, the CDR3 is TGCGCCAGCAGCTTAGGGACAGGGATCGGTCAGCCCCAGCATTTT. Residues: CASSLGTGIGQPQHF. J is TRBJ1-5 and V is TRBV5-1; 9 bases fit TRBD1. V dropped 2 bases and J dropped 6; count of bases not matched to a gene: 6. Germline V gives CDR1 SGHRS, CDR2 YFSETQ. This CDR3 spans 15 amino acids. The full variable domain, in which reference TRBV5-1 and TRBJ1-5 provide the parts outside the CDR3, is KAGVTQTPRYLIKTRGQQVTLSCSPISGHRSVSWYQQTPGQGLQFLFEYFSETQRNKGNFPGRFSGRQFSNSRSEMNVSTLELGDSALYLCASSLGTGIGQPQHFGDGTRLSIL.

The rearrangement links TRBV19 to TRBJ1-5, with TRBD1 matching 8 bases. Germline V CDR1 and CDR2: LNHDA, SQIVND (reference sequence). The CDR3 has 16 residues. The V gene end was trimmed by 1 base and the J gene end by 2 bases; junction bases not matched to a gene: 4. For the CDR3, the DNA is TGTGCCAGTAGTATAGCAGGGGGCCGGGGCAATCAGCCCCAGCATTTT. Amino acid sequence: CASSIAGGRGNQPQHF.

J is TRBJ1-1 and V is TRBV10-1; 9 bases fit TRBD1. The germline gives CDR1 WNHNN, CDR2 SYGVQD (reference sequence). V gave up 5 bases and J gave up 7 bases; unmatched junction bases: 11. The CDR3 sequence is 15 residues long. The CDR3 loop reads CASSPVGTGSGEAFF. In DNA form, the CDR3 reads TGCGCCAGCAGTCCTGTCGGGACAGGGTCAGGTGAAGCTTTCTTT.

V is TRBV6-6 and J is TRBJ2-2; TRBD1 matches at 9 bases. Germline V gene lookup returns CDR1 MNHNY and CDR2 SVGAGI (reference sequence). V lost 5 bases and J lost 7; bases outside the gene matches: 23. The CDR3 runs to 20 residues. CDR3 in DNA: TGTGCCAGCAGTCCATATACAGCTCCGGGACAGGGACGTGGTGGCGGGGAGCTGTTTTTT. Encoded protein: CASSPYTAPGQGRGGGELFF.

The genes are TRBV7-2 and TRBJ1-5; a weak D match, TRBD1 (6 bases). CDR1 and CDR2 from the germline V gene are SGHTA and FQGNSA. The CDR3 has 14 amino acids. V shed 6 bases and J shed 3 bases, with 12 bases lying between them. CDR3 nucleotide sequence: TGTGCCAGCAGAACCACAGGGATCAATCAGCCCCAGCATTTT. This codes for CASRTTGINQPQHF.

The sample holds one count of this clone. The V gene is TRBV5-1, the J gene TRBJ1-6; D is ambiguous. V was trimmed by 6 bases and J by 4 bases, leaving 23 bases between them. Germline loops: CDR1 SGHRS, CDR2 YFSETQ. The CDR3 is made up of 18 amino acids. Written as DNA, the CDR3 is TGCGCCAGCACGCCCCTGCCGTCAGAACTATATTATAATTCACCCCTCCACTTT. Protein: CASTPLPSELYYNSPLHF. The full variable domain, with the rest looked up from reference TRBV5-1 and TRBJ1-6, is KAGVTQTPRYLIKTRGQQVTLSCSPISGHRSVSWYQQTPGQGLQFLFEYFSETQRNKGNFPGRFSGRQFSNSRSEMNVSTLELGDSALYLCASTPLPSELYYNSPLHFGNGTRLTVT.

The chain employs TRBV20-1 and TRBJ2-3; the D is unclear. The V gene lost 3 bases and the J gene lost 2 bases, with 12 bases spanning the gap. The CDR3 has 14 amino acids. The germline CDR1 and CDR2 sequences are DFQATT and SNEGSKA (reference sequence). The CDR3, as DNA: TGCAGTGCTAGTTTGGCAGGCTCCACAGATACGCAGTATTTT. As protein: CSASLAGSTDTQYF.

The chain joins TRBV24-1 to TRBJ2-3; TRBD2 is a possible D gene (7 bases). This CDR3 has 15 residues. The germline gives CDR1 KGHDR, CDR2 SFDVKD. Trimming removed 1 base from V and 4 bases from J, with 11 bases in between. CDR3 sequence reads: CATSDLRGAPDTQYF. In nucleotides, the CDR3 is TGTGCCACCAGTGATTTACGGGGGGCTCCAGATACGCAGTATTTT.

The chain has TRBV7-8 and TRBJ1-2, with a possible D match to TRBD1 (5 bases). The CDR3 contains 13 residues. CDR1 is SGHVS and CDR2 is FQNEAQ in the germline V gene. Trimming took 5 bases from V and 6 from J, leaving 13 bases between them. The CDR3 nucleotides read TGTGCCAGCAGCCCGACAGACCGGCATGGCTACACCTTC. Its protein is CASSPTDRHGYTF.

V usage is TRBV7-8 and J usage is TRBJ2-7, with TRBD2 identical over 11 bases. The CDR3 extends over 16 amino acids. Germline lookup yields CDR1 SGHVS and CDR2 FQNEAQ. J was trimmed by 9 bases and V by 5 bases; bases with no gene match: 15. This chain's CDR3 is CASSPRGLAGGFRQYF. CDR3 DNA: TGTGCCAGCAGCCCCCGGGGGCTAGCGGGGGGTTTTAGGCAGTACTTC.

Only one count was recorded for this clone. The CDR3 protein is CASSLPRGIQYF. The DNA of the CDR3 is TGTGCCAGCAGTTTACCCCGGGGTATCCAGTACTTC. The rearrangement links TRBV27 to TRBJ2-5; D perhaps matches TRBD2 (5 bases). V was pared by 2 bases and J by 10 bases, with 11 bases between. The length of the CDR3 is 12 residues. Germline V CDR1 and CDR2: MNHEY, SMNVEV (reference sequence).

This rearrangement joins TRBV6-2 or TRBV6-3 to TRBJ1-5; TRBD1 aligns across 9 bases. V was pared by 2 bases and J by 2 bases, with 13 bases of the junction left unmatched. The CDR3 extends over 19 amino acids. Germline CDR1 reads MNHEY; CDR2 reads SVGEGT. In DNA form, the CDR3 reads TGTGCCAGCAGTTACGCCGGGACAGGGAATTCGGAGGGCAATCAGCCCCAGCATTTT. As protein: CASSYAGTGNSEGNQPQHF.

V is TRBV7-2 and J is TRBJ2-7; a weak D match, TRBD1 (10 bases). This CDR3 spans 16 amino acids. The germline V and J ends were trimmed by 5 bases and 4 bases, with 21 bases remaining between them. In germline, CDR1 is SGHTA, CDR2 FQGNSA. The CDR3 reads CASSPRQGAGGYEQYF. CDR3 DNA sequence: TGTGCCAGCAGCCCCAGACAGGGGGCGGGGGGGTACGAGCAGTACTTC.

The chain is built from TRBV4-1 and TRBJ2-5, with 9 bases identical to TRBD1. Germline loops: CDR1 MGHRA, CDR2 YSYEKL. The trim removed 5 bases at V and 7 bases at J, leaving 11 bases unmatched. CDR3 size: 15 residues. The CDR3 sequence: CASSLNGQGRMTQYF. As DNA, the CDR3 is TGCGCCAGCAGCTTGAACGGACAGGGGCGTATGACCCAGTACTTC.

This CDR3 is CASNWRGGQETQYF. The CDR3 coding sequence is TGTGCCAGCAATTGGCGGGGGGGACAAGAGACCCAGTACTTC. The V and J genes are TRBV2 and TRBJ2-5; 9 bases line up with TRBD2. This CDR3 is 14 amino acids long. Germline V gene data show CDR1 as SNHLY and CDR2 as FYNNEI. Trimming removed 7 bases from V and 2 bases from J; junction bases left unmatched: 5.

The V gene is TRBV2, the J gene TRBJ2-4, with TRBD1 as a possible D gene (6 bases). The germline gives CDR1 SNHLY, CDR2 FYNNEI. The CDR3 contains 15 residues. Trimming left V 6 bases short and J 3 bases short, with 15 bases between. The CDR3 spells CASSLQGRDKNIQYF. The CDR3 nucleotides read TGTGCCAGCAGCCTCCAGGGGAGAGACAAAAACATTCAGTACTTC.